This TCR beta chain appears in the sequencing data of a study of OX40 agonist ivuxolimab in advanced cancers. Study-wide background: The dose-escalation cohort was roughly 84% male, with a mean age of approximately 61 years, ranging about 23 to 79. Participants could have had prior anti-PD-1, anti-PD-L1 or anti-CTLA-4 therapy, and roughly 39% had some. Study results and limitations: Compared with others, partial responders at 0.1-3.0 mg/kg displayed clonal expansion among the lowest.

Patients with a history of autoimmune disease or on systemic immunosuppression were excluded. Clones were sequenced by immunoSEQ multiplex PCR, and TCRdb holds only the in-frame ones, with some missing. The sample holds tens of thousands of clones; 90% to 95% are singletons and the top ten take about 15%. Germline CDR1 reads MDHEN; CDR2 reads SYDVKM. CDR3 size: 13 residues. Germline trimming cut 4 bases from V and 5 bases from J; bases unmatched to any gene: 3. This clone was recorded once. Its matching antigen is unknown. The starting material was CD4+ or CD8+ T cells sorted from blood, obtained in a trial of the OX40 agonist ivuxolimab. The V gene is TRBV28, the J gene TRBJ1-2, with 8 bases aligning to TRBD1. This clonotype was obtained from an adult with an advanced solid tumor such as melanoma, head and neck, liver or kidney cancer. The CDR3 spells CASSSTGEYGYTF. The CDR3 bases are TGTGCCAGCAGTTCGACAGGGGAGTATGGCTACACCTTC.